Below, 2 T cell receptor beta chains from the same sample are listed, as sequenced in a study of vaccination and CD4 T cells after COVID-19. No antigen has been identified for these receptors. The treatment was: roughly 11-day PBMC culture with coronavirus spike peptide pools or control peptides (ViraFEST assay). Cultured CD4+ T-cell DNA underwent Oncomine TCR Beta short-read sequencing. TCRdb itself ran the PCR reads through MiXCR, one entry per CDR3 protein. The repertoire consists of around 20,000 distinct CDR3 sequences, with around 43% occurring once and the leading ten covering about an eighth. Source material: CD4+ T cells from blood, cultured in vitro. These receptors were collected from a human donor who had recovered from COVID-19.

This clonotype has only a few counts. This chain joins TRBV11-2 and TRBJ2-2; D is perhaps TRBD1 or TRBD2 (5 bases each). V lost 1 base and J 7 bases, leaving 13 bases between the germline ends. The CDR3 is 15 amino acids. CDR1 SGHAT and CDR2 FQNNGV come from the germline V gene. CDR3 sequence: CASSLGRGFGGELFF. The CDR3 DNA reads as TGTGCCAGCAGCTTAGGACGGGGCTTTGGCGGGGAGCTGTTTTTT.

This chain joins TRBV7-2 and TRBJ2-7; D not resolved. The CDR3 totals 13 residues. Germline V gene sequence: CDR1 SGHTA, CDR2 FQGNSA. Deletions cut 5 bases from V and 7 bases from J, with 15 bases between. CDR3 amino acids: CASSLGPSGEQYF. In DNA, the CDR3 is TGTGCCAGCAGCCTCGGGCCATCTGGGGAGCAGTACTTC.